This T cell receptor (beta chain) was documented in a study of beta chain features in type 1 diabetes. Findings and limits, study-wide: In these data, an HLA type influence on TCRB rearrangement remained unresolved. In the patient group, naive, central memory and Treg TCRB repertoires seemed more alike than in the healthy donor group.

Reverse transcribing all isolated RNA meant expressed TCRB transcripts were sequenced. The study sequenced naive, central memory and regulatory T cell samples to an average of roughly 4 million reads. Sequencing used immunoSEQ multiplex PCR; TCRdb keeps in-frame clones, though not all of them. The data contain about 360,000 clones, 10% to 15% of them seen just once; the ten biggest clones take up about 0.017%. CD45RO/CCR7/CD25/CD127/CD95/CD27 sorting isolated CD4+ naive, central memory, regulatory and stem cell-like memory cells. A remark on this clone: Its antigen is unknown.

Germline-derived CDR1 and CDR2 are LNHDA and SQIVND (reference sequence). The CDR3 length is 15 residues. The V end was cut by 7 bases, the J end by 4 bases, with 17 bases between. V and J are TRBV19 and TRBJ1-5, with TRBD1 as a possible D gene (5 bases). The source is a young man in good health. The sample comprised naive CD4+ T cells from blood. DNA for the CDR3: TGTGCCAGTAATGGGTATGCTGGGGGGAATCAGCCCCAGCATTTT. Its protein is CASNGYAGGNQPQHF.